This T cell receptor beta chain was identified in a study of PD-1 blockade in classical Hodgkin lymphoma. Brentuximab vedotin exposure varied, and every patient relapsed after autologous stem cell transplantation. The assay was immunoSEQ multiplex PCR, and TCRdb's table has in-frame clones only and misses some. The table includes about 97,000 clones, roughly 88% detected once. Study outcomes and limitations: Exclusion was applied to patients who started nivolumab under 1 year after ASCT.

Per germline, CDR1 MGHRA and CDR2 YSYEKL. The ends were cut back, 1 base at V and 1 base at J, with 15 bases in the middle. This CDR3 has 17 residues. This clone was detected only a few times. Antigen unknown. This TCR was recovered from a human donor with classical Hodgkin lymphoma. Sequencing was performed on peripheral blood mononuclear cells (PBMCs), taken at baseline. The chain joins TRBV4-1 to TRBJ2-3; D is perhaps TRBD1 (6 bases). Written as DNA, the CDR3 is TGCGCCAGCAGCCAAGCCGGTGGCAGGGGCCGCACAGATACGCAGTATTTT. Encoded protein: CASSQAGGRGRTDTQYF.